The clone carrying this T cell receptor (beta chain) was seen many times. The data stem from a study of tumor-infiltrating lymphocytes in primary liver carcinoma. Study-level background: Each sample had roughly 3.65 to 8 million productive TCRbeta reads regardless of tissue type.

From germline, CDR1 is MNHEY and CDR2 SVGEGT. CDR3 length equals 16 residues. V gave up 6 bases and J gave up 1 base; unmatched junction bases: 9. Unsorted whole blood yielded the blood RNA, and germline DNA was also extracted. The researchers produced TCR beta cDNA from approximately 460 ng total RNA with a constant-region primer. Libraries covering TCR beta were generated through three nested multiplex PCR rounds (using a slightly modified ARM-PCR). Rounds one and two of PCR, each of 9 to 11 cycles, were primed with TRBV1-TRBV30 forward primers and a C-beta reverse primer. TCRdb reprocessed the multiplex PCR reads via MiXCR and lists one record per CDR3 protein. The sample has approximately 330,000 distinct CDR3 sequences, 65% seen once.

The receptor was derived from a man in his forties with primary liver carcinoma and hepatitis B virus infection. The chain carries TRBV6-2 or TRBV6-3 and TRBJ2-1; 7 bases agree with TRBD2. The sample was peripheral blood. The CDR3 region is CASRHGLVESYNEQFF. The DNA of the CDR3 is TGTGCCAGCAGACACGGACTAGTTGAGTCCTACAATGAGCAGTTCTTC.